The 3 T cell receptor beta chains given below trace back to one sample, sequenced in a study of response to subunit inactivated influenza vaccine. Each CDR3 protein gets one entry after TCRdb re-called the RT-PCR reads with MiXCR. The sample holds some 160,000 distinct CDR3 sequences; around 9.9% are singletons and the top ten take 9.5% to 15%. This material consisted of non-naive T cells sorted from PBMCs, taken around seven weeks after vaccination. The receptors derive from a man over 45 who received an inactivated influenza vaccine.

This clonotype was seen ten or more times. The chain links TRBV18 to TRBJ2-7; D is uncertain. V lost 5 bases and J 2 bases, leaving 13 bases between the germline ends. Germline V gene sequence: CDR1 KGHSH, CDR2 LQKENI. The CDR3 totals 14 residues. CDR3 loop: CASSSGLYPYEQYF. CDR3 nucleotide sequence: TGTGCCAGCTCATCGGGCCTATACCCCTACGAGCAGTACTTC.

This chain uses TRBV2 with TRBJ2-1; TRBD2 matches at 11 bases. Per germline, CDR1 SNHLY and CDR2 FYNNEI. This CDR3 is 19 amino acids long. CDR3 in DNA: TGTACCCTCAGTTCATCTAGCGGGGGGCATTCACCCTCCTACAATGAGCAGTTCTTC. It specifies CTLSSSSGGHSPSYNEQFF.

This clonotype has a count of ten or more. The chain employs TRBV20-1 and TRBJ2-3; possible D gene TRBD2, 6 bases. The CDR3 runs 15 residues. Germline-derived CDR1 and CDR2 are DFQATT and SNEGSKA (reference sequence). Trimming left V 1 base short and J 5 bases short, with 16 bases between. Here the CDR3 reads CSARGREFQGDTQYF. Written as DNA, the CDR3 is TGCAGTGCTAGAGGTCGGGAGTTTCAAGGAGATACGCAGTATTTT.